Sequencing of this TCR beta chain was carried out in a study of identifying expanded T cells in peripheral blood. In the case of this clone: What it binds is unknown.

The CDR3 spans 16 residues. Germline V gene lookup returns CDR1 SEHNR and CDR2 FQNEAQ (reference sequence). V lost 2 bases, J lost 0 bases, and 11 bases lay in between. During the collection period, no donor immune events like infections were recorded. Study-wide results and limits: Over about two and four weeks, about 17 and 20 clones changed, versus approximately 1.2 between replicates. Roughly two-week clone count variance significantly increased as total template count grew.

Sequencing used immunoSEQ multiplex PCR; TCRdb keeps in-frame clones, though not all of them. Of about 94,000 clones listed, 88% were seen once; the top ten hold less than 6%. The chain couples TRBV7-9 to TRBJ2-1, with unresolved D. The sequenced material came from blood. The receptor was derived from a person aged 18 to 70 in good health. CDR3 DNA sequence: TGTGCCAGCAGCTTATCTGCGGACCTCTCCTACAATGAGCAGTTCTTC. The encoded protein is CASSLSADLSYNEQFF.